The T cell receptor (beta chain) described here comes from a study of T cell responses to AZD1222 COVID-19 vaccine (dated by TCRdb to the early 2020s). For the study in its entirety: AZD1222 recipients with second doses at about 4 weeks or about 12 weeks were pooled, because spike-specific TCR depth and breadth did not differ between schedules. TCR sequencing was performed for roughly 250 trial participants, of whom about 200 were given two doses of AZD1222 and roughly 25 were given two doses of MenACWY control vaccine. Enrollment into the trials was organized by age into subgroups of 18-55, 56-69 and 70-plus years, and those subgroups contained around 150, 28 and 57 TCR-sequenced participants, respectively.

The CDR3 regions of human TCRbeta chains were analyzed by immunosequencing. The paper's processing steps were these. TCRs in the repertoires were matched against a reference library of SARS-CoV-2-specific TCRs that had been generated with the MIRA antigen-specificity platform. Breadth was defined as the fraction of unique TCRs that were SARS-CoV-2-associated, and depth was defined as the fraction of total T cells that were SARS-CoV-2-associated. Using the MIRA data, each spike-specific TCR was assigned both to the spike region to which the TCR was reactive and to a CD4 or CD8 class. Log10-transformed breadth and depth values were compared by one-way ANOVA with Sidak's multiple comparisons tests. TCRdb limited this immuneACCESS table to in-frame rearrangements with V and J called. A share of clones is missing; checked studies link under half to unresolved V genes, and the rest is unexplained. The DNA was the basis for D and trimming; V, J and clone size are from that table. Present in this sample are approximately 100,000 clones, roughly 90% of which were seen just once. The ten largest clonotypes hold approximately 5% of the sample.

Notes on this clone: It lacks a known antigen. Base qualities are not recorded, but no much larger clone differs from it by a single base.

Here is what the overall study found, with its caveats: No day 14 peak-response samples were available, so repertoires were characterized only after the peak T cell response. Spike-specific TCR breadth and depth rose significantly after two AZD1222 doses compared with day 0 and with MenACWY recipients. In the small 56-69-year group, the increase in depth fell short of significance, most likely because of low power. Vaccine-associated CD4 TCRs spanned the whole spike protein, with dominant responses in regions 160-218 and 743-854. Participants were mostly white British, with more females than males. The authors suggested clonal diversity may have been underestimated. Only 5 to 7 AZD1222 recipients were SARS-CoV-2 seropositive at baseline, limiting conclusions about previously exposed vaccinees. Reportedly, almost half of the unique spike-specific TCRs recognized epitopes lying outside the regions that are mutated in the B.1.351 and B.1.1.7 variants.

The time point label, as the study defines it: baseline before first vaccination. Vaccinee samples were obtained from the UK trials COV001 and COV002, which included a single-blind randomized controlled phase 2/3 trial of AZD1222 (ChAdOx1 nCoV-19) in healthy adults. For TCRbeta chain sequencing, PBMC samples were collected from trial participants at day 0 and at day 28 after the second dose. The trim is 4 bases for V and 6 bases for J, with a gap of 13 bases between the germline ends. The germline V gene supplies CDR1 SGDLS and CDR2 YYNGEE. Measured from the cysteine to the phenylalanine, the CDR3 is 13 residues long. The only DNA kept is the CDR3, 39 bases in frame from the first base.

The receptor's source is an adult in good health. The chain is assembled from TRBV9 and TRBJ1-2; matching of 5 bases hints at TRBD1 as the D gene. The material was peripheral blood, obtained on day 0 of AZD1222 vaccination. The DNA is as follows: TGTGCCAGCAGCACCGGGACGGCTAATGGCTACACCTTC. This gives the protein CASSTGTANGYTF.